Below are 19 T cell receptor beta chains sequenced from a single sample in a study of vaccination and CD4 T cells after COVID-19. The assay that was used to sequence DNA from cultured CD4+ T cells was the Oncomine TCR Beta short-read assay. Each CDR3 protein is one row after TCRdb ran MiXCR on the PCR reads. The sample includes about 20,000 distinct CDR3 sequences, around 50% of them seen just once. Regarding treatment: approximately 10-day PBMC culture with coronavirus spike peptide pools or control peptides (ViraFEST assay). Their cognate antigens are unknown. The sequencing input was CD4+ T cells from blood, cultured in vitro. These receptor sequences come from a human donor who had recovered from COVID-19.

The chain links TRBV5-5 to TRBJ2-7, with 11 bases that match TRBD2. This CDR3 comprises 15 residues. Germline V CDR1 and CDR2: SGHKS, YYEKEE (reference sequence). V gave up 1 base and J gave up 3 bases; unmatched junction bases: 3. CDR3 protein: CASSLTSGRVYEQYF. Here the CDR3 DNA reads TGTGCCAGCAGCTTGACTAGCGGGAGAGTCTACGAGCAGTACTTC.

The genes are TRBV19 and TRBJ2-7; a weak D match, TRBD2 (6 bases). Trimming left V 5 bases short and J 3 bases short, with 17 bases between. This CDR3 is built from 15 residues. The germline V gene encodes CDR1 LNHDA and CDR2 SQIVND (reference sequence). In nucleotides, the CDR3 is TGTGCCAGTAGTTCAGACCGGGACTGGGGCTACGAGCAGTACTTC. Amino acid sequence: CASSSDRDWGYEQYF.

This clonotype was counted a few times. The chain carries TRBV20-1 and TRBJ1-6; the D gene is possibly TRBD1 (5 bases). Germline CDR1 reads DFQATT; CDR2 reads SNEGSKA (reference sequence). The germline V and J ends were trimmed by 5 bases and 0 bases, with 14 bases remaining between them. The CDR3 is 16 amino acids. This CDR3 reads CSARDSDYSYNSPLHF. Written as DNA, the CDR3 is TGCAGTGCTCGTGACAGTGACTACTCCTATAATTCACCCCTCCACTTT.

The CDR3 region is CASSESSGGASSTDTQYF. CDR3 nucleotide sequence: TGCGCCAGCAGTGAGTCTAGCGGGGGGGCGTCTAGCACAGATACGCAGTATTTT. The chain has TRBV10-2 and TRBJ2-3; 11 bases map to TRBD2. The germline CDR1 and CDR2 sequences are WSHSY and SAAADI. V was clipped by 0 bases and J by 0 bases; unmatched bases: 5. The CDR3 contains 18 residues.

This clonotype has more than one count but fewer than ten. V gene TRBV10-3 combines with J gene TRBJ1-5; the D gene is possibly TRBD1 (5 bases). Germline V CDR1 and CDR2: ENHRY, SYGVKD. The CDR3 covers 18 residues. V was cut by 0 bases and J by 2 bases, with 17 bases left in between. The CDR3 DNA follows: TGTGCCATCAGTGAGTCAGGCGGGGGAGCAGGTGGCAATCAGCCCCAGCATTTT. Translation: CAISESGGGAGGNQPQHF.

The genes are TRBV20-1 and TRBJ2-6; the D gene is possibly TRBD2 (5 bases). The ends were cut back, 4 bases at V and 0 bases at J, with 16 bases in the middle. CDR3 length equals 17 residues. Per the germline V gene, CDR1 is DFQATT and CDR2 is SNEGSKA (reference sequence). CDR3 amino acids: CSATPDFAFSGANVLTF. Written as DNA, the CDR3 is TGCAGTGCTACCCCGGACTTCGCGTTCTCTGGGGCCAACGTCCTGACTTTC.

The chain recombines TRBV7-9 with TRBJ2-7; D call uncertain. Trimming pared 1 base from V and 7 bases from J, leaving 8 bases between. The germline CDR1 and CDR2 sequences are SEHNR and FQNEAQ (reference sequence). The CDR3 is made up of 12 amino acids. This CDR3 is CASSLGTREQYF. The CDR3 DNA is TGTGCCAGCAGCTTAGGGACGAGGGAGCAGTACTTC. The entire variable domain, with the rest obtained from reference TRBV7-9 and TRBJ2-7, is as follows: DTGVSQNPRHKITKRGQNVTFRCDPISEHNRLYWYRQTLGQGPEFLTYFQNEAQLEKSRLLSDRFSAERPKGSFSTLEIQRTEQGDSAMYLCASSLGTREQYFGPGTRLTVT.

The chain employs TRBV6-1 and TRBJ1-6; no clear D. The CDR3 spans 11 residues. The V end was cut by 6 bases, the J end by 14 bases, with 11 bases between. Germline V gene data show CDR1 as MNHNS and CDR2 as SASEGT. The CDR3 region is CASRDYGALHF. In DNA, the CDR3 is TGTGCCAGCAGAGACTATGGGGCCCTCCACTTT.

The rearrangement links TRBV19 to TRBJ2-1; TRBD2 matches at 10 bases. CDR1 and CDR2 from the germline V gene are LNHDA and SQIVND (reference sequence). The junction had 7 bases not matched to a gene; V was cut back by 4 bases and J by 7 bases. The CDR3 contains 15 residues. As DNA, the CDR3 is TGTGCCAGTAGTACAAGGAGCGGGGGGGTTAATGAGCAGTTCTTC. As protein: CASSTRSGGVNEQFF.

This clonotype has more than one count but fewer than ten. This sequence joins TRBV5-1 and TRBJ1-2; D remains unclear. Germline values: CDR1 SGHRS, CDR2 YFSETQ. The CDR3 length is 13 residues. V was pared by 4 bases and J by 6 bases, with 13 bases between. In nucleotides, the CDR3 is TGCGCCAGCAGCGCTTCCGACTTCCATGGCTACACCTTC. Translated, it gives CASSASDFHGYTF.

The table lists this clonotype with a count of one. The V and J genes are TRBV10-3 and TRBJ1-1; weak D call: TRBD1 (5 bases). The germline gives CDR1 ENHRY, CDR2 SYGVKD. The length of the CDR3 is 11 residues. V gave up 3 bases and J gave up 11 bases, with 10 bases separating them. For the CDR3, the DNA is TGTGCCATCAGTGAAGGGGCGAGTGCTTTCTTT. This codes for CAISEGASAFF.

The chain uses TRBV5-1 and TRBJ1-1, with 10 bases lining up with TRBD1. With V trimmed by 2 bases and J by 1 base, 2 bases remained unmatched. From germline, CDR1 is SGHRS and CDR2 YFSETQ. The CDR3 covers 15 residues. The CDR3 region is CASSFDRGRNTEAFF. Written as DNA, the CDR3 is TGCGCCAGCAGCTTTGACAGGGGGCGGAACACTGAAGCTTTCTTT.

J is TRBJ1-1 and V is TRBV4-1; no firm D call. The CDR3 runs 15 residues. Per the germline V gene, CDR1 is MGHRA and CDR2 is YSYEKL. Trimming took off 0 bases at V and 3 bases at J, with 11 bases between the two ends. The CDR3 region is CASSQDVRLDTEAFF. The DNA of the CDR3 is TGCGCCAGCAGCCAAGACGTCAGGTTGGACACTGAAGCTTTCTTT.

This clonotype appeared a few times. The chain joins TRBV11-1 to TRBJ2-3; 10 bases are a match to TRBD1. Trimming at V came to 2 bases and at J to 0 bases, leaving 8 bases not matched to a gene. Germline CDR1 reads SGHAT; CDR2 reads FQDESV (reference sequence). CDR3 length: 18 amino acids. Written as DNA, the CDR3 is TGTGCCAGCAGCTTAACCTCAAGGACAGGGGGTAGCACAGATACGCAGTATTTT. Its protein is CASSLTSRTGGSTDTQYF.

In its sample, this clonotype was seen once. The DNA is left out, because the CDR3 cannot be placed on it with certainty; the CDR3 is given as TCRdb lists it. CDR3 amino acids: CASTNQTSMYLCASRDRDTDTQYF. V and J are TRBV2 and TRBJ2-3; the D segment call TRBD1 is taken from the table without a DNA check. The V gene's germline CDR1 is SNHLY and CDR2 FYNNEI. Termini included, the CDR3 measures 24 amino acids.

V usage is TRBV5-1 and J usage is TRBJ2-3; D is unclear. Germline V gives CDR1 SGHRS, CDR2 YFSETQ. V lost 4 bases and J lost 0, with 9 bases in between. This CDR3 spans 14 amino acids. The DNA for the CDR3 is TGCGCCAGCAGCCCACCGGACAGCACAGATACGCAGTATTTT. It specifies CASSPPDSTDTQYF.

This clonotype was found a few times. The chain uses TRBV7-9 and TRBJ2-5, with 9 bases that match TRBD1. J lost 3 bases, V lost 5 bases, and 7 bases had no gene match. Germline V gene sequence: CDR1 SEHNR, CDR2 FQNEAQ (reference sequence). This CDR3 is 15 amino acids long. Written as DNA, the CDR3 is TGTGCCAGCAGCCCAGGGACAGGGCGCGAAGAGACCCAGTACTTC. Amino acid sequence: CASSPGTGREETQYF.

The J gene is TRBJ1-5, the V gene TRBV20-1; D uncertain. Trimming stripped 3 bases from V and 0 bases from J, with 9 bases between. This CDR3 is 14 amino acids long. Germline V CDR1 and CDR2: DFQATT, SNEGSKA (reference sequence). CDR3 amino acids: CSARLQNSNQPQHF. The CDR3, as DNA: TGCAGTGCTAGGTTACAGAATAGCAATCAGCCCCAGCATTTT.

The chain combines TRBV19 with TRBJ1-5; D not resolved. Germline V gene lookup returns CDR1 LNHDA and CDR2 SQIVND (reference sequence). The CDR3 has 14 amino acids. Trimming cost V 6 bases and J 4 bases, with 13 bases left between them. Written as DNA, the CDR3 is TGTGCCAGTAGCCGCCAGACTGATAATCAGCCCCAGCATTTT. It is translated as CASSRQTDNQPQHF. Using reference TRBV19 and TRBJ1-5 for the parts outside the CDR3, the full variable domain is DGGITQSPKYLFRKEGQNVTLSCEQNLNHDAMYWYRQDPGQGLRLIYYSQIVNDFQKGDIAEGYSVSREKKESFPLTVTSAQKNPTAFYLCASSRQTDNQPQHFGDGTRLSIL.